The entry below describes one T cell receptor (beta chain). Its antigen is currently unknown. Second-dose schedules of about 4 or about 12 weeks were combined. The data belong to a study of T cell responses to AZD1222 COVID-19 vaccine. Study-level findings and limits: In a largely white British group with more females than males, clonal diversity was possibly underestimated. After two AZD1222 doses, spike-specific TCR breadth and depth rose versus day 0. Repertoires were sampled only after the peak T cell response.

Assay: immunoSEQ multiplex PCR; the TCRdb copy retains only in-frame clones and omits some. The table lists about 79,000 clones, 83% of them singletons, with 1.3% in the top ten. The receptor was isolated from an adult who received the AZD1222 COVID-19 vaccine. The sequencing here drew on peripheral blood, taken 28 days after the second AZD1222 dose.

The CDR3 DNA reads as TGTGCCAGCAGCTTGCGGACAGTAAACACTGAAGCTTTCTTT. It translates to CASSLRTVNTEAFF. V usage is TRBV4-2 and J usage is TRBJ1-1; weak D call: TRBD1 (6 bases). Germline values: CDR1 LGHNA, CDR2 YNFKEQ. CDR3 length: 14 amino acids. V was pared by 5 bases and J by 2 bases, with 12 bases between.